Following are 30 T cell receptor beta chains from one sample sequenced in a study of response to subunit inactivated influenza vaccine. TCRdb passed the RT-PCR reads through MiXCR, listing each CDR3 protein once. The sample has 650,000 to 800,000 distinct CDR3 sequences; approximately 15% are singletons. The sample consisted of PBMCs from blood, taken 14 to 15 days before vaccination. These receptors all stem from a man aged 50-60 years who received an inactivated influenza vaccine.

The sample holds a few counts of this clonotype. V usage is TRBV12-3 or TRBV12-4 and J usage is TRBJ2-6; 12 nucleotides align to TRBD1. J gave up 3 bases and V 2 bases, and 20 bases lay outside the gene matches. This CDR3 has 23 amino acids. CDR3 nucleotide sequence: TGTGCCAGCAGTTTAAGGTGGCCGGGACAGGGGGCGCTTGGTCGAGGTGGGGCCAACGTCCTGACTTTC. Its protein product is CASSLRWPGQGALGRGGANVLTF.

The sample holds a few counts of this clonotype. The chain uses TRBV11-1 and TRBJ2-6; D uncertain. Germline lookup yields CDR1 SGHAT and CDR2 FQDESV (reference sequence). Trimming stripped 5 bases from V and 0 bases from J, with 17 bases between. This CDR3 comprises 18 residues. This CDR3 is CASSRSLALDSGANVLTF. CDR3 DNA: TGTGCCAGCAGCCGGAGCTTAGCCCTTGACTCTGGGGCCAACGTCCTGACTTTC.

V is TRBV12-3 or TRBV12-4 and J is TRBJ2-7; tentative D call: TRBD1 (5 bases). This CDR3 comprises 14 residues. Trimming removed 6 bases from V and 0 bases from J, with 12 bases in between. The CDR3 region is CASRKTGFSYEQYF. The CDR3 region has the DNA TGTGCCAGCAGAAAAACAGGATTCTCCTACGAGCAGTACTTC.

A few counts support this clonotype. The CDR3 bases are TGTGCCAGCAATATCATGACAGGGAATGGCTACACCTTC. Translating it yields CASNIMTGNGYTF. This rearrangement joins TRBV2 to TRBJ1-2, with 7 bases fitting TRBD1. Looked up from germline, CDR1 is SNHLY and CDR2 is FYNNEI. The CDR3 has 13 residues. V lost 7 bases and J lost 6; bases outside the gene matches: 8.

J is TRBJ2-1 and V is TRBV6-6; 9 bases line up with TRBD2. The J segment lost 6 bases and the V segment lost 5 bases, leaving 2 bases of the junction unmatched. This CDR3 is 13 amino acids long. CDR1 is MNHNY, CDR2 SVGAGI, per germline (reference sequence). CDR3 bases: TGTGCCAGCAGTCGCGGGAGGGCCAATGAGCAGTTCTTC. It is translated as CASSRGRANEQFF.

The chain combines TRBV18 with TRBJ2-1; TRBD2 aligns across 9 bases. The junction had 15 bases not matched to a gene; V was cut back by 6 bases and J by 9 bases. CDR3 length equals 16 residues. The germline V gene encodes CDR1 KGHSH and CDR2 LQKENI. CDR3 loop: CASSPPSGGKLTEQFF. CDR3 sequence (DNA): TGTGCCAGCTCTCCCCCCAGCGGGGGGAAGTTGACTGAGCAGTTCTTC.

The rearrangement links TRBV20-1 to TRBJ2-1; D unresolved. Trimming took off 5 bases at V and 7 bases at J, with 12 bases between the two ends. The CDR3 sequence is 12 residues long. Germline CDR1 DFQATT, CDR2 SNEGSKA (reference sequence). CDR3 amino acids: CSARKMRNEQFF. CDR3 nucleotide sequence: TGCAGTGCTCGGAAAATGCGAAATGAGCAGTTCTTC.

This sequence joins TRBV12-3 or TRBV12-4 and TRBJ1-2, with D possibly matching TRBD1 (5 bases). V was cut by 6 bases and J by 6 bases, with 20 bases left in between. This CDR3 contains 15 residues. The CDR3 loop is CASRTAERDPDGYTF. CDR3 DNA: TGTGCCAGCAGAACGGCAGAGAGGGACCCAGATGGCTACACCTTC.

V usage is TRBV15 and J usage is TRBJ2-2; TRBD2 matches at 7 bases. J gave up 6 bases and V 0 bases, and 4 bases lay outside the gene matches. Germline lookup yields CDR1 LNHNV and CDR2 YYDKDF (reference sequence). CDR3 length equals 15 residues. CDR3 DNA: TGTGCCACCAGCAGAGAGGGGGGGTGGTCCGGGGAGCTGTTTTTT. Amino acids: CATSREGGWSGELFF.

V gene TRBV7-2 combines with J gene TRBJ1-2; D is possibly TRBD1 (5 bases). With 3 bases removed from V and 0 bases from J, the gap between germline ends came to 8 bases. The CDR3 has 14 amino acids. Germline values: CDR1 SGHTA, CDR2 FQGNSA. CDR3 protein: CASSLTVSNYGYTF. DNA of the CDR3: TGTGCCAGCAGCTTGACAGTCTCTAACTATGGCTACACCTTC.

This clonotype appeared a few times. This chain joins TRBV7-8 and TRBJ2-1; the match to TRBD1 covers 11 bases. The germline V gene encodes CDR1 SGHVS and CDR2 FQNEAQ. The CDR3 spans 14 residues. The J segment lost 7 bases and the V segment lost 4 bases, leaving 3 bases of the junction unmatched. CDR3 nucleotides: TGTGCCAGCAGCTACCGGGACAGGGGGAATGAGCAGTTCTTC. Its translation is CASSYRDRGNEQFF.

J is TRBJ2-2 and V is TRBV12-3 or TRBV12-4; 12 nucleotides match TRBD2. V lost 2 bases to trimming and J lost 6 bases; unmatched junction nucleotides: 1. There are 15 residues in the CDR3. CDR3 in DNA: TGTGCCAGCAGTTTACCTAGCGGGAGGGCCGGGGAGCTGTTTTTT. Protein: CASSLPSGRAGELFF.

This clonotype was seen only a few times. The V gene is TRBV12-3 or TRBV12-4, the J gene TRBJ2-7; 8 nucleotides match TRBD2. The length of the CDR3 is 16 residues. Trimming removed 4 bases from V and 4 bases from J; junction bases left unmatched: 12. Written as DNA, the CDR3 is TGTGCCAGCAGTTCGCCTAGCGGGCCGACCCCATACGAGCAGTACTTC. Translating it yields CASSSPSGPTPYEQYF.

At least ten counts were recorded for this clonotype. The chain recombines TRBV4-3 with TRBJ2-7; D not resolved. V dropped 3 bases and J dropped 0 bases, with 12 bases sitting between them. There are 15 residues in the CDR3. From germline, CDR1 is LGHNA and CDR2 YSLEER. CDR3 sequence: CASSQAWRSSYEQYF. CDR3 nucleotide sequence: TGCGCCAGCAGCCAGGCGTGGCGAAGCTCCTACGAGCAGTACTTC.

The sample holds many counts of this clonotype. V gene TRBV4-1 combines with J gene TRBJ1-3; no firm D call. Trimming took off 1 base at V and 0 bases at J, with 7 bases between the two ends. Germline loops: CDR1 MGHRA, CDR2 YSYEKL. The CDR3 is 15 residues long. The CDR3 region is CASSQVHVSGNTIYF. The CDR3 bases are TGCGCCAGCAGCCAAGTCCATGTCTCTGGAAACACCATATATTTT.

This rearrangement joins TRBV19 to TRBJ1-1; 7 nucleotides align to TRBD1. Germline V gene sequence: CDR1 LNHDA, CDR2 SQIVND (reference sequence). This CDR3 region has 15 residues. V dropped 4 bases and J dropped 4; count of bases not matched to a gene: 9. The CDR3 loop reads CASSKIEAGGTEAFF. The CDR3 DNA is TGTGCCAGTAGTAAGATCGAGGCAGGGGGCACTGAAGCTTTCTTT.

This clonotype has a handful of counts. This chain joins TRBV11-1 and TRBJ1-4; the D is unclear. This CDR3 has 14 residues. CDR1 SGHAT and CDR2 FQDESV come from the germline V gene (reference sequence). V lost 0 bases, J lost 8 bases, and 10 bases lay in between. DNA for the CDR3: TGTGCCAGCAGCTTAGCCAAGACCGGAGAAAAACTGTTTTTT. Translation gives CASSLAKTGEKLFF. The variable domain in full, with the rest retrieved from reference TRBV11-1 and TRBJ1-4, is EAEVAQSPRYKITEKSQAVAFWCDPISGHATLYWYRQILGQGPELLVQFQDESVVDDSQLPKDRFSAERLKGVDSTLKIQPAELGDSAMYLCASSLAKTGEKLFFGSGTQLSVL.

This clonotype was counted once. The gene calls are TRBV11-2 and TRBJ2-7; possible D gene TRBD1, 6 bases. Trimming removed 5 bases at V and 5 bases at J, with 19 bases between. The germline gives CDR1 SGHAT, CDR2 FQNNGV. The CDR3 has 15 amino acids. CDR3 sequence reads: CASSRTWTDHHEQYF. The DNA for the CDR3 is TGTGCCAGCAGCAGAACATGGACAGACCACCACGAGCAGTACTTC.

The V gene is TRBV20-1, the J gene TRBJ2-7, with a tentative D call TRBD2 (5 bases). Trimming stripped 6 bases from V and 2 bases from J, with 17 bases between. CDR1 is DFQATT and CDR2 is SNEGSKA in the germline V gene (reference sequence). This CDR3 contains 14 residues. The CDR3 DNA reads as TGCAGTGCCGAGGTTTCGGGGAAGGCCTACGAGCAGTACTTC. Its protein product is CSAEVSGKAYEQYF.

This clonotype was picked up a small number of times. This chain joins TRBV12-3 or TRBV12-4 and TRBJ1-2; TRBD1 is a possible D gene (5 bases). Deletions cut 4 bases from V and 7 bases from J, with 13 bases between. This CDR3 has 13 residues. This CDR3 reads CASSSTEESGYTF. Here the CDR3 DNA reads TGTGCCAGCAGTTCGACAGAAGAAAGTGGCTACACCTTC.

This clonotype showed up just a few times. The chain joins TRBV5-1 to TRBJ2-5; possible D gene TRBD2, 5 bases. From germline, CDR1 is SGHRS and CDR2 YFSETQ. The CDR3 has 13 residues. Between the trimmed V and J ends, which lost 7 bases and 5 bases, there was a span of 15 bases. CDR3 sequence reads: CASLNRGEETQYF. The CDR3 bases are TGCGCCAGCCTGAATCGGGGAGAGGAGACCCAGTACTTC.

The rearrangement joins TRBV4-3 to TRBJ2-7, with 7 bases identical to TRBD2. Per the germline V gene, CDR1 is LGHNA and CDR2 is YSLEER. This CDR3 is 14 amino acids long. The V gene end was trimmed by 0 bases and the J gene end by 3 bases; junction bases not matched to a gene: 2. The CDR3 DNA reads TGCGCCAGCAGCCAAGATCTAGCGGACTACGAGCAGTACTTC. Translation gives CASSQDLADYEQYF.

V usage is TRBV6-5 and J usage is TRBJ1-3; D may be TRBD1 (6 bases). The CDR3 totals 17 residues. V lost 2 bases and J 1 base, leaving 15 bases between the germline ends. Germline CDR1 and CDR2: MNHEY and SVGAGI. The CDR3 is CASSYGAGVVSGNTIYF. CDR3 in DNA: TGTGCCAGCAGTTACGGGGCAGGGGTTGTTTCTGGAAACACCATATATTTT.

This chain joins TRBV12-3 or TRBV12-4 and TRBJ2-5; D is uncertain. The CDR3 length is 12 residues. The V gene lost 3 bases and the J gene lost 4 bases, with 6 bases spanning the gap. The CDR3 loop reads CASSLNAETQYF. DNA of the CDR3: TGTGCCAGCAGTTTGAACGCAGAGACCCAGTACTTC.

The rearrangement joins TRBV5-1 to TRBJ2-2; 9 positions agree with TRBD1. Germline lookup yields CDR1 SGHRS and CDR2 YFSETQ. The CDR3 consists of 17 residues. Trimming at V came to 5 bases and at J to 4 bases, leaving 12 bases not matched to a gene. CDR3: CASSFDTDRGGTGELFF. The CDR3, as DNA: TGCGCCAGCAGTTTTGACACGGACAGGGGAGGCACCGGGGAGCTGTTTTTT.

The rearrangement uses TRBV7-9 and TRBJ1-5, with D possibly matching TRBD1 (5 bases). The V gene lost 3 bases and the J gene lost 5 bases, with 14 bases spanning the gap. The CDR3 spans 15 residues. The V gene's germline CDR1 is SEHNR and CDR2 FQNEAQ (reference sequence). The CDR3 here is CASSLGTSLDQPQHF. The CDR3 nucleotides read TGTGCCAGCAGCTTGGGGACTTCTTTGGATCAGCCCCAGCATTTT.

This clonotype has just a few counts. V is TRBV30 and J is TRBJ1-2, with D maybe TRBD1 (6 bases). This CDR3 has 12 residues. CDR1 and CDR2 from the germline V gene are GTSNPN and SVGIG (reference sequence). Trimming removed 8 bases from V and 10 bases from J, with 20 bases in between. CDR3 sequence: CAKYRAPYLYTF. In DNA, the CDR3 is TGTGCCAAATACAGGGCCCCCTATCTCTACACCTTC.

This clonotype has only one observation. CDR3: CASSPQGAGYEQYF. The CDR3 DNA reads as TGTGCCAGCAGCCCCCAGGGGGCCGGCTACGAGCAGTACTTC. V is TRBV7-2 and J is TRBJ2-7, with 8 positions matching TRBD1. Germline values: CDR1 SGHTA, CDR2 FQGNSA. V shed 5 bases, J shed 3 bases, and the junction held 6 bases outside the gene matches. The CDR3 extends over 14 amino acids.

This clonotype was detected only a few times. J is TRBJ2-3 and V is TRBV6-5; D is perhaps TRBD1 (6 bases). Germline CDR1 and CDR2: MNHEY and SVGAGI. V lost 4 bases, J lost 6 bases, and 14 bases lay in between. The CDR3 length is 14 residues. This chain's CDR3 is CASSSTGARDTQYF. CDR3 bases: TGTGCCAGCAGTTCGACAGGTGCACGTGATACGCAGTATTTT.

This clonotype was counted many times. The CDR3, as DNA: TGCAGTGCGGAGGATTTCCGAGGCAGGGCCTCCTACGAGCAGTACTTC. It encodes CSAEDFRGRASYEQYF. The rearrangement joins TRBV20-1 to TRBJ2-7, with D perhaps assigned TRBD1 or TRBD2 (5 bases each). The V end lost 6 bases, the J end lost 0 bases, and 21 bases lay between the germline ends. The CDR3 has 16 residues. Germline-derived CDR1 and CDR2 are DFQATT and SNEGSKA (reference sequence).